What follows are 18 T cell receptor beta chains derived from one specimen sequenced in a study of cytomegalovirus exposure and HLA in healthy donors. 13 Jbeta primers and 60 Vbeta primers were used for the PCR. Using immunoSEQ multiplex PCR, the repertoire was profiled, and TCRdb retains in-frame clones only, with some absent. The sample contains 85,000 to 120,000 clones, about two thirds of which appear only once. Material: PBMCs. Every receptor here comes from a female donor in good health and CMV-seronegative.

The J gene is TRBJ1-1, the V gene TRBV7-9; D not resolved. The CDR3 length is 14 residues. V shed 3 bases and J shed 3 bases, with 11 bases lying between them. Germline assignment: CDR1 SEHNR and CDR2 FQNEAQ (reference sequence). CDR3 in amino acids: CASSLMGLDTEAFF. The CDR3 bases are TGTGCCAGCAGCTTGATGGGCCTCGACACTGAAGCTTTCTTT.

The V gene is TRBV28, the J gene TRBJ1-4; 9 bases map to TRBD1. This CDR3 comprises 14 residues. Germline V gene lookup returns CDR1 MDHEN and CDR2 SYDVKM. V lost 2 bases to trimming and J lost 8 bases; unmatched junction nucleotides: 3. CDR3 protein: CASSLRDRVEKLFF. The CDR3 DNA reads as TGTGCCAGCAGTTTAAGGGACAGGGTCGAAAAACTGTTTTTT.

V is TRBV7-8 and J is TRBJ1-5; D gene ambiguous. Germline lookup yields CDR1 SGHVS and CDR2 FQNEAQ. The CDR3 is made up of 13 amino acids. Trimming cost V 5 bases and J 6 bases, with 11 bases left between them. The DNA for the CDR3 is TGTGCCAGCAGCCCGATGAGTACTCAGCCCCAGCATTTT. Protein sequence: CASSPMSTQPQHF.

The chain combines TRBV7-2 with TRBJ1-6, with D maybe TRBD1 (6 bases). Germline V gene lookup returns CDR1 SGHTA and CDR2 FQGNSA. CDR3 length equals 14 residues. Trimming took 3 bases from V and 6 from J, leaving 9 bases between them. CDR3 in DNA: TGTGCCAGCAGCTTGACAGGCTTTAATTCACCCCTCCACTTT. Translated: CASSLTGFNSPLHF. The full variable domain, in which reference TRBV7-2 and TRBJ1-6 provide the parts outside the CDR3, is GAGVSQSPSNKVTEKGKDVELRCDPISGHTALYWYRQSLGQGLEFLIYFQGNSAPDKSGLPSDRFSAERTGGSVSTLTIQRTQQEDSAVYLCASSLTGFNSPLHFGNGTRLTVT.

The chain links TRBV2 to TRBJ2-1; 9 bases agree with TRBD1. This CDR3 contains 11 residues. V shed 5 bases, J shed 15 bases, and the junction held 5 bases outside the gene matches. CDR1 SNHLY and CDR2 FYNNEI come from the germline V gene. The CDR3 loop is CASSTQTGGFF. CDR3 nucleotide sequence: TGTGCCAGCAGTACTCAGACAGGGGGGTTCTTC.

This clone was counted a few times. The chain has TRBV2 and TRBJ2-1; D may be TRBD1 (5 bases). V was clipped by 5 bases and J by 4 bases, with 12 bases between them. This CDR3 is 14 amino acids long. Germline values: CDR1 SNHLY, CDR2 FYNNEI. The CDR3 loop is CASSNQGQYNEQFF. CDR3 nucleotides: TGTGCCAGCAGTAACCAAGGACAATACAATGAGCAGTTCTTC.

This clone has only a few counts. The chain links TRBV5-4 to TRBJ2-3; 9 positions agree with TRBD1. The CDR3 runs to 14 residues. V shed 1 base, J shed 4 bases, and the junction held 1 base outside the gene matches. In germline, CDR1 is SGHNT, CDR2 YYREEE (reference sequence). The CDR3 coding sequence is TGTGCCAGCAGCTTGACAGGGGGCGCAGATACGCAGTATTTT. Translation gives CASSLTGGADTQYF. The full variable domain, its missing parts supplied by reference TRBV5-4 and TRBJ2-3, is ETGVTQSPTHLIKTRGQQVTLRCSSQSGHNTVSWYQQALGQGPQFIFQYYREEENGRGNFPPRFSGLQFPNYSSELNVNALELDDSALYLCASSLTGGADTQYFGPGTRLTVL.

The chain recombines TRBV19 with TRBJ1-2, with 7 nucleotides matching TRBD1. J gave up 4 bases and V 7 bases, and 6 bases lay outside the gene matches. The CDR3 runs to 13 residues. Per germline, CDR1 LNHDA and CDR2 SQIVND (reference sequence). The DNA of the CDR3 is TGTGCCAGTAAAAGTGGGGACAGCTATGGCTACACCTTC. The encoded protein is CASKSGDSYGYTF.

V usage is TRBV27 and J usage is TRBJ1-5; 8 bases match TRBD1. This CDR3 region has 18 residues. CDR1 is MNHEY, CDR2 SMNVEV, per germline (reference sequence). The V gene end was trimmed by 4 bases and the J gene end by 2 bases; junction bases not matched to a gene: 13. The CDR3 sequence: CASSSSGAGGSGNQPQHF. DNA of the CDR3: TGTGCCAGCAGTTCTTCCGGGGCAGGGGGCTCGGGCAATCAGCCCCAGCATTTT.

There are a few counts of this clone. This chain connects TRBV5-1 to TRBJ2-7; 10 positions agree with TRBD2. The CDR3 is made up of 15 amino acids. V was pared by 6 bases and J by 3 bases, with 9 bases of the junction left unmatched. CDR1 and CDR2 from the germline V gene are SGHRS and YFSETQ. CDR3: CASTLASGRIYEQYF. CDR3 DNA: TGCGCCAGCACCCTGGCTAGCGGGAGAATCTACGAGCAGTACTTC.

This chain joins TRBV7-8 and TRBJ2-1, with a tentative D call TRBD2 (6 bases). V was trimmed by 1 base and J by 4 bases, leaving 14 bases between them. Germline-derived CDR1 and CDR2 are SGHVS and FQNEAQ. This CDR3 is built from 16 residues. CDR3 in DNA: TGTGCCAGCAGCTTAGTGGGGGGATTTGGTTACAATGAGCAGTTCTTC. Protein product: CASSLVGGFGYNEQFF.

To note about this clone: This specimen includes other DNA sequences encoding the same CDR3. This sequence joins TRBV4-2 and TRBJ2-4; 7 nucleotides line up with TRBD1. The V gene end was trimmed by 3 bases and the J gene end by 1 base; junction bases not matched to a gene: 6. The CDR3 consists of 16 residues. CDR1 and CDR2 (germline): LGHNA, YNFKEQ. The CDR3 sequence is CASSQDQTGAKNIQYF. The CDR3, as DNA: TGTGCCAGCAGCCAGGACCAGACAGGGGCCAAAAACATTCAGTACTTC.

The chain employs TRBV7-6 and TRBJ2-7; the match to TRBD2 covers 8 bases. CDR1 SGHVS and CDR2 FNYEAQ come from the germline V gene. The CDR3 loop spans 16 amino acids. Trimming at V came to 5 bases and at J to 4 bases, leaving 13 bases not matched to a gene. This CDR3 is CASSPEGAGVPYEQYF. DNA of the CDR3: TGTGCCAGCAGCCCTGAGGGAGCGGGAGTTCCATACGAGCAGTACTTC.

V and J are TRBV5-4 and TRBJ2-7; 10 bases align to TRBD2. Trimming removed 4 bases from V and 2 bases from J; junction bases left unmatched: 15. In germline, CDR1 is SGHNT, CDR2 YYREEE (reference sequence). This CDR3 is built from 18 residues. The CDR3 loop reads CASSPRRSRTSGPYEQYF. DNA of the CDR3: TGTGCCAGCAGCCCCCGGCGGAGTAGGACTAGCGGACCCTACGAGCAGTACTTC. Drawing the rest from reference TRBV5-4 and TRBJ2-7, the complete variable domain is ETGVTQSPTHLIKTRGQQVTLRCSSQSGHNTVSWYQQALGQGPQFIFQYYREEENGRGNFPPRFSGLQFPNYSSELNVNALELDDSALYLCASSPRRSRTSGPYEQYFGPGTRLTVT.

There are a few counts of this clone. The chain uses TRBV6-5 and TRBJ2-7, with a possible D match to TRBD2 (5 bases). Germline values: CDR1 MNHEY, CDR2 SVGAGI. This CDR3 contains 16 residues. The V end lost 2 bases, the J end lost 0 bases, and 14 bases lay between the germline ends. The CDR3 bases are TGTGCCAGCAGTTACACGCGGTTCGGGGTCTCCTACGAGCAGTACTTC. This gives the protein CASSYTRFGVSYEQYF.

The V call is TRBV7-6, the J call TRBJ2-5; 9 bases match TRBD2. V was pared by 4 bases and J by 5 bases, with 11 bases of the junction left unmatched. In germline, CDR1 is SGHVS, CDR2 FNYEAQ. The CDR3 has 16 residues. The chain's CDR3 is CASSSPKAGGRETQYF. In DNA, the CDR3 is TGTGCCAGCAGCTCCCCAAAAGCGGGAGGACGGGAGACCCAGTACTTC. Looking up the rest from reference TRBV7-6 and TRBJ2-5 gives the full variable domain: GAGVSQSPRYKVTKRGQDVALRCDPISGHVSLYWYRQALGQGPEFLTYFNYEAQQDKSGLPNDRFSAERPEGSISTLTIQRTEQRDSAMYRCASSSPKAGGRETQYFGPGTRLLVL.

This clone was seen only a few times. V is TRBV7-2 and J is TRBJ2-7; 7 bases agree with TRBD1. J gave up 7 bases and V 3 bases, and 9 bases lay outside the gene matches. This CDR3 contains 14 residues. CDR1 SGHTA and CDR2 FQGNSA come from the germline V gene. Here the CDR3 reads CASSLGRGQREQYF. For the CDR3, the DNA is TGTGCCAGCAGCTTGGGTAGGGGGCAAAGGGAGCAGTACTTC.

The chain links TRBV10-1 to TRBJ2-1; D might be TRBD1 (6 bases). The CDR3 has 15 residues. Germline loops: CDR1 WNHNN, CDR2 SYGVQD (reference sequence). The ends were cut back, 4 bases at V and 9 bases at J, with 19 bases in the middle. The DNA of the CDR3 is TGCGCCAGCAGTGCAATTCGAGGGGGTAACGGTGAGCAGTTCTTC. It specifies CASSAIRGGNGEQFF.